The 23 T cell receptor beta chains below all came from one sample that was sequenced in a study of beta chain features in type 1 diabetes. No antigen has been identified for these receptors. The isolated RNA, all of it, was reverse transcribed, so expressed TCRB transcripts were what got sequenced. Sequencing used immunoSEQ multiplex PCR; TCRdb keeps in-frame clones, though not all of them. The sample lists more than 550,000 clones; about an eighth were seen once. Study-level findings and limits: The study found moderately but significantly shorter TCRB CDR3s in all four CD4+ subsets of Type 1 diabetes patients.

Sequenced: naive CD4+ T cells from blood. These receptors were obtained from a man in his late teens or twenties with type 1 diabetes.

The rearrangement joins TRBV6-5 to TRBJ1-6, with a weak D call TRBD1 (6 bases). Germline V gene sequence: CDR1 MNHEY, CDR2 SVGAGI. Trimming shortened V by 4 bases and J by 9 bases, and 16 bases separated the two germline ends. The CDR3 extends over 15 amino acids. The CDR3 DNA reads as TGTGCCAGCAGTTTACAAGGGGGGGAAGCTTCACCCCTCCACTTT. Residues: CASSLQGGEASPLHF.

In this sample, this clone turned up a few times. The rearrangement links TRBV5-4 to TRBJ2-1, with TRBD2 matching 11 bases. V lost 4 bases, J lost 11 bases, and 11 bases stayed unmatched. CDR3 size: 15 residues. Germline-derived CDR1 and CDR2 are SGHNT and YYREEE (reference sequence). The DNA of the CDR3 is TGTGCCAGCAGCGCTTCCGGGACTAGCGGTCTGAAGCAGTTCTTC. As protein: CASSASGTSGLKQFF.

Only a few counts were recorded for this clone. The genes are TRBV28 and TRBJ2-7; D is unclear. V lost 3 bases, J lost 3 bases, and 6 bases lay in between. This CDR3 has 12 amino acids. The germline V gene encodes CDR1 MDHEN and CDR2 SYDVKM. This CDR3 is CASSFTVYEQYF. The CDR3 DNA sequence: TGTGCCAGCAGTTTTACGGTCTACGAGCAGTACTTC.

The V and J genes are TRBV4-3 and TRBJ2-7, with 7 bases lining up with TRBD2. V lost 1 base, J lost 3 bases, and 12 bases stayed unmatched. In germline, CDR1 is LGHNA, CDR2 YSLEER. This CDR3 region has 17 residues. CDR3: CASSQAAGEWGFYEQYF. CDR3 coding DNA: TGCGCCAGCAGCCAAGCGGCGGGGGAGTGGGGATTCTACGAGCAGTACTTC.

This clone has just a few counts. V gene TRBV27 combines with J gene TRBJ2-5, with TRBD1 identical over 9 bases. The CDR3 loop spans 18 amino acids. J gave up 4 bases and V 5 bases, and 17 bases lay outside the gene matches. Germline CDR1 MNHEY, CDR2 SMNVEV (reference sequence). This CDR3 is CASSSRRNSQGAGETQYF. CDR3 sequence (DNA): TGTGCCAGCAGTAGCCGCCGAAATTCACAGGGGGCAGGAGAGACCCAGTACTTC.

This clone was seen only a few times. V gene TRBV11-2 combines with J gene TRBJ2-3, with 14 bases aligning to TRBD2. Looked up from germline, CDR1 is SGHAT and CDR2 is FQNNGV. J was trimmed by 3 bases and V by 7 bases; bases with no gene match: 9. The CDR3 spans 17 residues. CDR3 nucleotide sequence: TGTGCCAGCAATCCAGGACTAGCGGGGGGTAGGACAGATACGCAGTATTTT. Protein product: CASNPGLAGGRTDTQYF. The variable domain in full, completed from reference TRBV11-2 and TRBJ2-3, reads EAGVAQSPRYKIIEKRQSVAFWCNPISGHATLYWYQQILGQGPKLLIQFQNNGVVDDSQLPKDRFSAERLKGVDSTLKIQPAKLEDSAVYLCASNPGLAGGRTDTQYFGPGTRLTVL.

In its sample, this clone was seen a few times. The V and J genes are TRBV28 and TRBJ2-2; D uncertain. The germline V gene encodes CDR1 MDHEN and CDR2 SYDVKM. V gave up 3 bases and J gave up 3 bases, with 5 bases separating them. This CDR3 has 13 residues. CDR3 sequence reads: CASSLVYTGELFF. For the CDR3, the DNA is TGTGCCAGCAGTTTGGTGTACACCGGGGAGCTGTTTTTT.

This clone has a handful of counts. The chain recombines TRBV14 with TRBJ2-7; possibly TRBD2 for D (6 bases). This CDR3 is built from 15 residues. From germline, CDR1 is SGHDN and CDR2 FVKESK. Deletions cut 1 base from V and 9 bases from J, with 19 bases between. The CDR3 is CASSQGVTRTSRQYF. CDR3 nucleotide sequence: TGTGCCAGCAGCCAAGGCGTGACTAGAACATCACGGCAGTACTTC.

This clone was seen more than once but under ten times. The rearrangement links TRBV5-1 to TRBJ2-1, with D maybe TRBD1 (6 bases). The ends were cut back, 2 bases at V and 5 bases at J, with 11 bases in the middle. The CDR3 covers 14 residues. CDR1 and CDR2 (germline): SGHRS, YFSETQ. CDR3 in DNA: TGCGCCAGCAGCTTTGGCAGGGGAGACAATGAGCAGTTCTTC. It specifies CASSFGRGDNEQFF.

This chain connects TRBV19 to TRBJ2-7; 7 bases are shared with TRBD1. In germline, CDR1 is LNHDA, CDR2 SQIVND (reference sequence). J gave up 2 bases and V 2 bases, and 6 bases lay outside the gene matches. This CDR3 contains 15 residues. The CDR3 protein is CASSISRQGTYEQYF. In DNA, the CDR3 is TGTGCCAGTAGTATATCGAGACAGGGTACCTACGAGCAGTACTTC.

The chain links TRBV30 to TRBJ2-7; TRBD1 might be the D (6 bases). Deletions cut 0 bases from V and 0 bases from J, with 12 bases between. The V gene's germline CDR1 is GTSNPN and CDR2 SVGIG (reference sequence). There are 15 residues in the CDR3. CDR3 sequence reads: CAWSVRTESSYEQYF. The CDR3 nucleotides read TGTGCCTGGAGTGTACGGACAGAGAGCTCCTACGAGCAGTACTTC.

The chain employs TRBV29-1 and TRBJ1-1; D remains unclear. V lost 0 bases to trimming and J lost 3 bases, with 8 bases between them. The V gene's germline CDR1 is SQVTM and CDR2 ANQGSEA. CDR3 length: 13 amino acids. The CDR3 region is CSVEDGRDTEAFF. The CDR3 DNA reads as TGCAGCGTTGAAGATGGGAGAGACACTGAAGCTTTCTTT.

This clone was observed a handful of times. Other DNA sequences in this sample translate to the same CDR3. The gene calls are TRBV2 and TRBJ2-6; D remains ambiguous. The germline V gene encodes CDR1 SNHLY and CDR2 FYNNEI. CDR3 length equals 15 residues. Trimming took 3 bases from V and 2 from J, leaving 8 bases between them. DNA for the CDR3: TGTGCCAGCAGTGAGGAGCCCCCTGGGGCCAACGTCCTGACTTTC. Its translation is CASSEEPPGANVLTF.

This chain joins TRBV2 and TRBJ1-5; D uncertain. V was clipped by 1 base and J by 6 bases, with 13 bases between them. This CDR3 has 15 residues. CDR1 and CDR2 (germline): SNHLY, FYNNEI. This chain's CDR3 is CASSEVSGLGQPQHF. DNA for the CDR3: TGTGCCAGCAGTGAAGTCTCGGGGTTGGGTCAGCCCCAGCATTTT. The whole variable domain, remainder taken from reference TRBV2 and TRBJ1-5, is EPEVTQTPSHQVTQMGQEVILRCVPISNHLYFYWYRQILGQKVEFLVSFYNNEISEKSEIFDDQFSVERPDGSNFTLKIRSTKLEDSAMYFCASSEVSGLGQPQHFGDGTRLSIL.

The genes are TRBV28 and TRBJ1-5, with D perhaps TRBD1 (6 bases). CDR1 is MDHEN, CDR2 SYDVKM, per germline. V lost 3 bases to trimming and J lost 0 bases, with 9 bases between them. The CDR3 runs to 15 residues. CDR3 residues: CASSFKDSSNQPQHF. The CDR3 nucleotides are TGTGCCAGCAGTTTCAAGGACAGTAGCAATCAGCCCCAGCATTTT.

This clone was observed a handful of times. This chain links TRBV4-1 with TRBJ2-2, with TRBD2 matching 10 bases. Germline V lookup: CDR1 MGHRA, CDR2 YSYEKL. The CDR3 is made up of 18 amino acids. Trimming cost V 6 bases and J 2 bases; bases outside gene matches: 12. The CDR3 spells CASRSTAAGGGNTGELFF. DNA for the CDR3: TGCGCCAGCAGATCCACCGCAGCGGGAGGGGGTAACACCGGGGAGCTGTTTTTT.

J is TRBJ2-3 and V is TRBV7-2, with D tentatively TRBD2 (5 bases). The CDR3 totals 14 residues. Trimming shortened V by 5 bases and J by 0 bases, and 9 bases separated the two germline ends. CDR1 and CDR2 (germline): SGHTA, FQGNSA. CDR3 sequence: CASSRTDSTDTQYF. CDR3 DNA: TGTGCCAGCAGCCGGACTGACAGCACAGATACGCAGTATTTT.

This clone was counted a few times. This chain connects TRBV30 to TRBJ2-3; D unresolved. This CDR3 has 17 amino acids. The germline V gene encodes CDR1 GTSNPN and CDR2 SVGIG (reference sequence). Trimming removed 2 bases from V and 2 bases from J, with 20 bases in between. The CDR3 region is CAWSSAGPSVSTDTQYF. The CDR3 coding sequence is TGTGCCTGGAGTTCCGCTGGACCTTCGGTGTCCACAGATACGCAGTATTTT.

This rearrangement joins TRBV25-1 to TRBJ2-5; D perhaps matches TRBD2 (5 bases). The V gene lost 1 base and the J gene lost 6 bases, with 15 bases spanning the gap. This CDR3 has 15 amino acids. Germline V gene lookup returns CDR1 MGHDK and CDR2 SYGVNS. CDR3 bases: TGTGCCAGCAGTGAATCGGGTGGGGAGACGAAGACCCAGTACTTC. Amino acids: CASSESGGETKTQYF.

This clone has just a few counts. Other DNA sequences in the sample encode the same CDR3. The CDR3 region has the DNA TGTGCCAGCAGCTTAGTCGGGACAGGGTCTTACAATGAGCAGTTCTTC. Its translation is CASSLVGTGSYNEQFF. V gene TRBV7-2 combines with J gene TRBJ2-1, with 9 bases lining up with TRBD1. The germline V gene has CDR1 SGHTA and CDR2 FQGNSA. The CDR3 runs to 16 residues. V lost 1 base, J lost 4 bases, and 5 bases stayed unmatched.

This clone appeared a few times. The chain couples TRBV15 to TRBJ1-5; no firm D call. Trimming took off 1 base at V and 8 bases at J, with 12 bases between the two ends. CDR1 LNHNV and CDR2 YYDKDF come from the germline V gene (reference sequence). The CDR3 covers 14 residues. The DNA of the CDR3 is TGTGCCACCAGCAGAGGCACTCATGGCGAGCCCCAGCATTTT. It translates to CATSRGTHGEPQHF.

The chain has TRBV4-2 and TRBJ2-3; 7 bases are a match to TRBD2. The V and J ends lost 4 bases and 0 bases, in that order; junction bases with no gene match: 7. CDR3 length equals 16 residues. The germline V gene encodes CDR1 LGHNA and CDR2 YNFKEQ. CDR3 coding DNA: TGTGCCAGCAGCCGCCCGAGAGCGGGGAGCACAGATACGCAGTATTTT. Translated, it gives CASSRPRAGSTDTQYF.

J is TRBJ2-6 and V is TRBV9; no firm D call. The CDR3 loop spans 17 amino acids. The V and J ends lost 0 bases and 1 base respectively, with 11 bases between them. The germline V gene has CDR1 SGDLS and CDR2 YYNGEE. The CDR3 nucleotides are TGTGCCAGCAGCGTAGCGGGCCCTGTTTCTGGGGCCAACGTCCTGACTTTC. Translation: CASSVAGPVSGANVLTF.